The clone carrying this TCR beta chain was seen once. PCR was performed using 60 Vbeta and 13 Jbeta primers. Using immunoSEQ multiplex PCR, the repertoire was profiled, and TCRdb retains in-frame clones only, with some absent. The profile shows more than 85,000 clones, over 65% of them singletons. The data were obtained in a study of cytomegalovirus exposure and HLA in healthy donors. Overall study context: The Caucasian-associated ancestry cluster contained about 80% of the approximately 400 genotyped donors.

CDR1 and CDR2 from the germline V gene are SGHTA and FQGNSA. The V end lost 2 bases, the J end lost 5 bases, and 18 bases lay between the germline ends. The CDR3 sequence is 16 residues long. This TCR was sampled from a man younger than 45 in good health and CMV-seropositive. The sequencing sample was made of PBMCs. The rearrangement joins TRBV7-2 to TRBJ2-5, with unresolved D. The DNA of the CDR3 is TGTGCCAGCAGCTTACCCACAGCCCCGTACCGGGAGACCCAGTACTTC. Translation gives CASSLPTAPYRETQYF.